These 25 T cell receptor beta chains came from one sample sequenced in a study of CD8+ T cells in alopecia areata. As the sequencing template, cDNA was produced by extracting RNA and reverse transcribing it. TCRdb's copy holds only in-frame clones and misses some; the assay was immunoSEQ multiplex PCR. The table has about 11,000 clones, around 60% seen once; the top ten hold more than 14%. Researchers took lesional scalp punch biopsies and peripheral blood from people who were alopecia areata patients. Sequencing used skin. These receptor sequences come from a human donor with alopecia areata.

The chain couples TRBV4-1 to TRBJ2-1, with D tentatively TRBD1 (5 bases). Per germline, CDR1 MGHRA and CDR2 YSYEKL. Trimming removed 3 bases at V and 9 bases at J, with 12 bases between. The CDR3 is 13 residues long. DNA of the CDR3: TGCGCCAGCAGCCATGACAGCGACGGTGAGCAGTTCTTC. It specifies CASSHDSDGEQFF.

The CDR3 sequence is CASSLRDSGGPPSYEQYF. The CDR3 bases are TGTGCCAGCAGCCTCCGCGATAGCGGGGGCCCTCCCTCCTACGAGCAGTACTTC. The genes are TRBV9 and TRBJ2-7; 9 bases match TRBD2. The CDR3 runs to 18 residues. In germline, CDR1 is SGDLS, CDR2 YYNGEE. The V gene end was trimmed by 4 bases and the J gene end by 0 bases; junction bases not matched to a gene: 14.

The J gene is TRBJ2-1, the V gene TRBV6-6; tentative D call: TRBD2 (5 bases). CDR1 and CDR2 from the germline V gene are MNHNY and SVGAGI (reference sequence). The CDR3 contains 12 residues. The germline V and J ends were trimmed by 8 bases and 3 bases, with 8 bases remaining between them. CDR3 sequence: CASEAGYNEQFF. In DNA, the CDR3 is TGTGCCAGCGAGGCGGGCTACAATGAGCAGTTCTTC.

In this sample, this clone is medium-sized (0.01 to 0.1%). V usage is TRBV10-3 and J usage is TRBJ2-7, with 10 positions matching TRBD2. Germline V gene sequence: CDR1 ENHRY, CDR2 SYGVKD. This CDR3 comprises 15 residues. Trimming cost V 3 bases and J 3 bases; bases outside gene matches: 5. The CDR3 coding sequence is TGTGCCATCAGTGATAAGACTAGCGGGTTCTACGAGCAGTACTTC. Encoded protein: CAISDKTSGFYEQYF.

This clone was detected once. J is TRBJ2-1 and V is TRBV9, with D possibly TRBD2 on 6 matching bases. V lost 3 bases and J 4 bases, leaving 17 bases between the germline ends. This CDR3 region has 16 residues. CDR1 is SGDLS, CDR2 YYNGEE, per germline. Written as DNA, the CDR3 is TGTGCCAGCAGCGCATGGGTAGCGGAAGATTACAATGAGCAGTTCTTC. Translation: CASSAWVAEDYNEQFF.

This chain connects TRBV19 to TRBJ1-5; 8 bases map to TRBD1. Germline V gives CDR1 LNHDA, CDR2 SQIVND (reference sequence). V was pared by 10 bases and J by 5 bases, with 19 bases of the junction left unmatched. There are 17 residues in the CDR3. This chain's CDR3 is CATRRALGQGKDQPQHF. As DNA, the CDR3 is TGTGCCACTAGGAGAGCTCTCGGACAGGGTAAGGATCAGCCCCAGCATTTT.

The gene calls are TRBV7-9 and TRBJ2-3; the D is unclear. Trimming took 2 bases from V and 0 from J, leaving 9 bases between them. The CDR3 has 15 amino acids. Germline CDR1 is SEHNR and CDR2 is FQNEAQ (reference sequence). The CDR3 spells CASSLYPASTDTQYF. DNA for the CDR3: TGTGCCAGCAGCTTATATCCGGCTAGCACAGATACGCAGTATTTT.

The chain recombines TRBV6-6 with TRBJ2-7, with D tentatively TRBD1 (6 bases). Germline V CDR1 and CDR2: MNHNY, SVGAGI (reference sequence). The V gene lost 2 bases and the J gene lost 0 bases, with 14 bases spanning the gap. This CDR3 is built from 16 residues. The CDR3 reads CASSYDSRGSSYEQYF. The CDR3 DNA follows: TGTGCCAGCAGTTACGACTCTAGGGGGAGCTCCTACGAGCAGTACTTC.

The sample holds a few counts of this clone. The DNA for the CDR3 is TGTGCCAGCAACCCAAATAGGGAATCCACTGAAGCTTTCTTT. The encoded protein is CASNPNRESTEAFF. The chain employs TRBV5-4 and TRBJ1-1; D ambiguous. The V and J ends lost 6 bases and 4 bases respectively, with 16 bases between them. This CDR3 comprises 14 residues. Germline lookup yields CDR1 SGHNT and CDR2 YYREEE (reference sequence).

The genes are TRBV6-4 and TRBJ2-7, with TRBD1 identical over 12 bases. The CDR3 totals 13 residues. From germline, CDR1 is MRHNA and CDR2 SNTAGT. The trim removed 8 bases at V and 4 bases at J, leaving 3 bases unmatched. CDR3 sequence: CASRDRGLYEQYF. CDR3 DNA sequence: TGTGCCAGCCGGGACAGGGGGCTTTACGAGCAGTACTTC.

V usage is TRBV5-1 and J usage is TRBJ2-6, with D tentatively TRBD1 (6 bases). There are 18 residues in the CDR3. CDR1 and CDR2 (germline): SGHRS, YFSETQ. Trimming removed 4 bases at V and 0 bases at J, with 17 bases between. CDR3 region: CASSPTTGSVSGANVLTF. DNA of the CDR3: TGCGCCAGCAGCCCTACGACAGGTAGCGTCTCTGGGGCCAACGTCCTGACTTTC.

The rearrangement links TRBV6-5 to TRBJ2-1; D unclear. Trimming stripped 2 bases from V and 4 bases from J, with 15 bases between. The CDR3 is made up of 16 amino acids. The germline V gene encodes CDR1 MNHEY and CDR2 SVGAGI. The chain's CDR3 is CASSYAPTEPYNEQFF. CDR3 DNA sequence: TGTGCCAGCAGTTACGCCCCTACAGAGCCTTACAATGAGCAGTTCTTC.

This chain joins TRBV19 and TRBJ1-4, with unresolved D. Between the trimmed V and J ends, which lost 3 bases and 8 bases, there was a span of 4 bases. The CDR3 is made up of 11 amino acids. Germline V lookup: CDR1 LNHDA, CDR2 SQIVND (reference sequence). CDR3 DNA: TGTGCCAGTAGTATCGGGGAAAAACTGTTTTTT. It translates to CASSIGEKLFF.

The gene calls are TRBV5-1 and TRBJ2-7; a possible D gene is TRBD1 (6 bases). Trimming took off 3 bases at V and 6 bases at J, with 19 bases between the two ends. This CDR3 contains 15 residues. Per the germline V gene, CDR1 is SGHRS and CDR2 is YFSETQ. CDR3 residues: CASSSTDRAPREQYF. The DNA for the CDR3 is TGCGCCAGCAGCTCGACGGACAGAGCCCCTCGCGAGCAGTACTTC. Variable domain in full (rest from reference TRBV5-1 and TRBJ2-7): KAGVTQTPRYLIKTRGQQVTLSCSPISGHRSVSWYQQTPGQGLQFLFEYFSETQRNKGNFPGRFSGRQFSNSRSEMNVSTLELGDSALYLCASSSTDRAPREQYFGPGTRLTVT.

V gene TRBV15 combines with J gene TRBJ1-1; no clear D. Per germline, CDR1 LNHNV and CDR2 YYDKDF (reference sequence). The CDR3 is made up of 15 amino acids. The ends were cut back, 4 bases at V and 0 bases at J, with 12 bases in the middle. This CDR3 reads CATSIYMGMNTEAFF. In nucleotides, the CDR3 is TGTGCCACCAGCATCTATATGGGGATGAACACTGAAGCTTTCTTT.

The rearrangement links TRBV2 to TRBJ1-5; no definite D call. This CDR3 has 16 residues. Looked up from germline, CDR1 is SNHLY and CDR2 is FYNNEI. The ends were cut back, 7 bases at V and 0 bases at J, with 16 bases in the middle. CDR3 loop: CASTAREQPSNQPQHF. CDR3 in DNA: TGTGCCAGCACCGCGAGGGAACAACCTAGCAATCAGCCCCAGCATTTT.

J is TRBJ2-7 and V is TRBV6-1; 10 bases line up with TRBD1. After removal of 1 base from V and 2 bases from J, the junction contained 17 bases not matched to a gene. CDR1 and CDR2 from the germline V gene are MNHNS and SASEGT. This CDR3 has 20 residues. CDR3 sequence (DNA): TGTGCCAGCAGTGAAGGCAGGCCGGGACAGGGGATCGAGAGAACCTACGAGCAGTACTTC. Its protein is CASSEGRPGQGIERTYEQYF.

This clone was counted a few times. CDR3 region: CATSRDHKETQYF. The CDR3 nucleotides read TGTGCCACCAGCAGAGATCACAAAGAGACCCAGTACTTC. The chain joins TRBV15 to TRBJ2-5; D gene ambiguous. Germline V gives CDR1 LNHNV, CDR2 YYDKDF (reference sequence). The CDR3 is made up of 13 amino acids. V lost 0 bases, J lost 3 bases, and 5 bases lay in between.

A few counts support this clone. The V gene is TRBV7-3, the J gene TRBJ2-2, with 9 bases matching TRBD2. Per germline, CDR1 SGHTA and CDR2 FQGTGA. The junction had 9 bases not matched to a gene; V was cut back by 5 bases and J by 5 bases. This CDR3 comprises 16 residues. The CDR3 nucleotides read TGTGCCAGCAGCCCAAATTGGGGACTAGCAACCGGGGAGCTGTTTTTT. It is translated as CASSPNWGLATGELFF.

The chain links TRBV2 to TRBJ2-2; 9 bases line up with TRBD1. V shed 9 bases, J shed 2 bases, and the junction held 7 bases outside the gene matches. The CDR3 covers 15 residues. The germline V gene has CDR1 SNHLY and CDR2 FYNNEI. Here the CDR3 DNA reads TGTGCCAGTAAATCACAGGGGGCTAACACCGGGGAGCTGTTTTTT. Protein sequence: CASKSQGANTGELFF.

The rearrangement links TRBV7-6 to TRBJ2-7, with D perhaps TRBD2 (6 bases). Germline V CDR1 and CDR2: SGHVS, FNYEAQ. The CDR3 length is 14 residues. The ends were cut back, 1 base at V and 3 bases at J, with 10 bases in the middle. The CDR3 protein is CASSLGREYYEQYF. As DNA, the CDR3 is TGTGCCAGCAGCTTAGGGCGGGAATACTACGAGCAGTACTTC.

The chain employs TRBV29-1 and TRBJ2-3; a weak D match, TRBD1 (5 bases). Per germline, CDR1 SQVTM and CDR2 ANQGSEA. This CDR3 contains 14 residues. V was clipped by 5 bases and J by 1 base, with 13 bases between them. CDR3 amino acids: CSVFPGSGTDTQYF. The CDR3 DNA reads as TGCAGCGTTTTTCCAGGGTCGGGCACAGATACGCAGTATTTT.

Regarding this clone: One end of the junction does not line up with germline, which may come from a read error. The rearrangement joins TRBV7-2 to TRBJ2-5, with 13 bases identical to TRBD2. The CDR3 contains 15 residues. The germline V gene encodes CDR1 SGHTA and CDR2 FQGNSA. The CDR3 loop is CASSLGLAGVETQYF. The CDR3 nucleotides are TGTGCCAGCAGTTTAGGACTAGCGGGGGTGGAGACCCAGTACTTC.

The V gene is TRBV7-5, the J gene TRBJ2-7. TRBV7-5 is given as a pseudogene. The CDR3 loop spans 17 amino acids. The CDR3, as DNA: TGTGTCAGAAGCTTACGGGCAGCCAGAGTCCCCAACTACGAGCAGTACTTC. Protein product: CVRSLRAARVPNYEQYF.

This chain uses TRBV28 with TRBJ1-6; D unresolved. The V gene's germline CDR1 is MDHEN and CDR2 SYDVKM. V was pared by 1 base and J by 6 bases, with 1 base between. This CDR3 is built from 12 residues. The CDR3 coding sequence is TGTGCCAGCAGTTTATCTAATTCACCCCTCCACTTT. Protein sequence: CASSLSNSPLHF.